What follows are 29 T cell receptor beta chains derived from one specimen sequenced in a study of blood T cell repertoires in COVID-19. The assay was immunoSEQ multiplex PCR, and TCRdb's table has in-frame clones only and misses some. The sample consists of about 60,000 clones, roughly 89% of them appearing once. Input material: peripheral blood. The receptors derive from a man aged 55 to 69 with active COVID-19.

This chain joins TRBV11-2 and TRBJ2-7; D is uncertain. CDR1 SGHAT and CDR2 FQNNGV come from the germline V gene. The CDR3 consists of 14 residues. V lost 0 bases, J lost 2 bases, and 8 bases lay in between. CDR3 bases: TGTGCCAGCAGCTTAGACCGGTTAACCTACGAGCAGTACTTC. Amino acid sequence: CASSLDRLTYEQYF.

The chain couples TRBV20-1 to TRBJ2-1; 7 bases are a match to TRBD2. The CDR3 totals 14 residues. Losses at the gene ends were 3 bases for V and 10 bases for J; bases not matched to a gene: 12. The germline V gene encodes CDR1 DFQATT and CDR2 SNEGSKA (reference sequence). In DNA form, the CDR3 reads TGCAGTGCTAGTGGGTCGCGGGAGTTTCGCGAGCAGTTCTTC. Protein product: CSASGSREFREQFF.

This chain joins TRBV5-1 and TRBJ1-3; D remains ambiguous. Deletions cut 7 bases from V and 0 bases from J, with 11 bases between. Germline V gene lookup returns CDR1 SGHRS and CDR2 YFSETQ. The CDR3 is made up of 14 amino acids. The DNA for the CDR3 is TGCGCCAGCTCACTCGGGAGCTCTGGAAACACCATATATTTT. Its translation: CASSLGSSGNTIYF.

This clone was counted a single time. This chain joins TRBV6-5 and TRBJ2-3; D might be TRBD1 (6 bases). V dropped 4 bases and J dropped 4 bases, with 12 bases sitting between them. Germline V CDR1 and CDR2: MNHEY, SVGAGI. CDR3 length: 14 amino acids. The CDR3 nucleotides read TGTGCCAGCAGTTCTACAGGGTTGGCAGATACGCAGTATTTT. Encoded protein: CASSSTGLADTQYF.

The chain has TRBV28 and TRBJ1-5; 9 bases are shared with TRBD1. V gave up 4 bases and J gave up 3 bases; unmatched junction bases: 7. CDR1 MDHEN and CDR2 SYDVKM come from the germline V gene. CDR3 length: 16 residues. The CDR3 nucleotides read TGTGCCAGCAGTTCTCCGACAGGGGGTAACAATCAGCCCCAGCATTTT. Its protein product is CASSSPTGGNNQPQHF.

This clone was recorded only once. In DNA form, the CDR3 reads TGCAGCGCAGTATCTTCTGGGGCCACAGATACGCAGTATTTT. It yields the protein CSAVSSGATDTQYF. The chain joins TRBV29-1 to TRBJ2-3, with D perhaps matching TRBD1 (5 bases). This CDR3 contains 14 residues. V was clipped by 7 bases and J by 2 bases, with 16 bases between them. Per the germline V gene, CDR1 is SQVTM and CDR2 is ANQGSEA.

This chain connects TRBV5-6 to TRBJ1-2; perhaps TRBD1 as D (6 bases). Germline values: CDR1 SGHDT, CDR2 YYEEEE. Deletions cut 4 bases from V and 7 bases from J, with 14 bases between. The CDR3 contains 13 residues. The DNA of the CDR3 is TGTGCCAGCAGCCTACCAGGGGCGCCTGGCTACACCTTC. It is translated as CASSLPGAPGYTF.

CDR3 in DNA: TGTGCCAGCAGCGTCCTGCAGGGGTGGTCCACTGAAGCTTTCTTT. Translating gives CASSVLQGWSTEAFF. The chain recombines TRBV9 with TRBJ1-1; D is perhaps TRBD1 (6 bases). The V gene's germline CDR1 is SGDLS and CDR2 YYNGEE. The CDR3 totals 15 residues. V was shortened by 2 bases and J by 4 bases, with 15 bases between the two germline ends.

The chain combines TRBV6-2 or TRBV6-3 with TRBJ2-1; D perhaps matches TRBD2 (6 bases). V was pared by 6 bases and J by 4 bases, with 28 bases between. CDR1 is MNHEY and CDR2 is SVGEGT in the germline V gene. This CDR3 is 19 amino acids long. CDR3 in amino acids: CASSHRTFKRGNLYNEQFF. The CDR3 DNA follows: TGTGCCAGCAGCCATCGAACCTTTAAACGCGGGAACTTGTACAATGAGCAGTTCTTC.

The chain joins TRBV3-1 (or the pseudogene TRBV3-2) to TRBJ2-7, with 9 positions matching TRBD2. V lost 2 bases, J lost 5 bases, and 4 bases stayed unmatched. The CDR3 spans 14 residues. CDR1 is LGHDT, CDR2 YNNKEL, per germline (reference sequence). DNA for the CDR3: TGTGCCAGCAGCCAACTCGGGACTAGCCACGAGCAGTACTTC. Translating it yields CASSQLGTSHEQYF.

This chain connects TRBV9 to TRBJ2-1; no clear D. The CDR3 sequence is 14 residues long. Germline CDR1 is SGDLS and CDR2 is YYNGEE. The V end was cut by 0 bases, the J end by 7 bases, with 11 bases between. The CDR3 is CASSVDLFRNEQFF. The DNA for the CDR3 is TGTGCCAGCAGCGTAGATTTGTTTCGGAATGAGCAGTTCTTC.

The V gene is TRBV7-2, the J gene TRBJ1-2; D gene uncertain. This CDR3 region has 16 residues. Germline V lookup: CDR1 SGHTA, CDR2 FQGNSA. V dropped 1 base and J dropped 7 bases, with 19 bases sitting between them. CDR3 coding DNA: TGTGCCAGCAGCTTAGGTGGGCAGCCCGTGACGGTTGGCTACACCTTC. It is translated as CASSLGGQPVTVGYTF.

This chain links TRBV5-1 with TRBJ2-3, with 8 bases fitting TRBD2. The CDR3 spans 16 residues. Trimming removed 0 bases from V and 0 bases from J; junction bases left unmatched: 3. Germline-derived CDR1 and CDR2 are SGHRS and YFSETQ. The CDR3 loop reads CASSLVLAASTDTQYF. The CDR3 DNA reads TGCGCCAGCAGCTTGGTACTAGCGGCTAGCACAGATACGCAGTATTTT.

The rearrangement joins TRBV3-1 (or the pseudogene TRBV3-2) to TRBJ2-5; the match to TRBD1 covers 8 bases. J lost 3 bases, V lost 0 bases, and 6 bases had no gene match. The CDR3 has 16 residues. The germline gives CDR1 LGHDT, CDR2 YNNKEL (reference sequence). This chain's CDR3 is CASSQERAGGKETQYF. CDR3 bases: TGTGCCAGCAGCCAAGAAAGGGCAGGGGGCAAAGAGACCCAGTACTTC.

The J gene is TRBJ1-3, the V gene TRBV5-1, with D unclear. V lost 4 bases to trimming and J lost 0 bases, with 20 bases between them. Germline CDR1 is SGHRS and CDR2 is YFSETQ. The CDR3 has 18 residues. The CDR3 nucleotides read TGCGCCAGCAGCCCCGCGGGTTCGACGCTTATCTCTGGAAACACCATATATTTT. Translation gives CASSPAGSTLISGNTIYF.

The chain recombines TRBV6-4 with TRBJ2-1, with unresolved D. The CDR3 spans 16 residues. Trimming took off 0 bases at V and 1 base at J, with 10 bases between the two ends. Germline CDR1 MRHNA, CDR2 SNTAGT. Here the CDR3 reads CASSDSAATSYNEQFF. For the CDR3, the DNA is TGTGCCAGCAGTGACTCCGCGGCCACGTCCTACAATGAGCAGTTCTTC.

The chain has TRBV27 and TRBJ1-1; no definite D call. Trimming left V 5 bases short and J 1 base short, with 11 bases between. Germline CDR1 reads MNHEY; CDR2 reads SMNVEV (reference sequence). The CDR3 contains 14 residues. The DNA for the CDR3 is TGTGCCAGCAGTCCCGGGTTTGGGAACACTGAAGCTTTCTTT. Protein: CASSPGFGNTEAFF.

V gene TRBV19 combines with J gene TRBJ2-7; no definite D call. This CDR3 has 17 amino acids. V gave up 3 bases and J gave up 1 base, with 19 bases separating them. Germline CDR1 and CDR2: LNHDA and SQIVND (reference sequence). The CDR3: CASSITAFPISSYEQYF. The CDR3 DNA sequence: TGTGCCAGTAGTATCACAGCCTTTCCGATTTCTTCCTACGAGCAGTACTTC.

The chain has TRBV7-3 and TRBJ2-3, with 11 bases matching TRBD2. The CDR3 totals 15 residues. CDR1 is SGHTA and CDR2 is FQGTGA in the germline V gene. With V trimmed by 6 bases and J by 1 base, 3 bases remained unmatched. The CDR3 DNA follows: TGTGCCAGCAGTACTAGCGGGGGCCGCACAGATACGCAGTATTTT. It is translated as CASSTSGGRTDTQYF.

The sample holds one count of this clone. The chain combines TRBV9 with TRBJ2-5, with 7 bases fitting TRBD2. Germline V gene sequence: CDR1 SGDLS, CDR2 YYNGEE. V shed 0 bases, J shed 5 bases, and the junction held 4 bases outside the gene matches. CDR3 size: 14 residues. CDR3 amino acids: CASSVVGGRETQYF. The CDR3 DNA is TGTGCCAGCAGCGTAGTGGGGGGGAGGGAGACCCAGTACTTC.

In this sample, this clone turned up a few times. This chain uses TRBV6-2 or TRBV6-3 with TRBJ1-3; D uncertain. V lost 5 bases and J lost 0, with 8 bases in between. The CDR3 runs 14 residues. CDR1 is MNHEY, CDR2 SVGEGT, per germline. The CDR3 nucleotides read TGTGCCAGCAGTCGGACTGGCTCTGGAAACACCATATATTTT. Translated, it gives CASSRTGSGNTIYF.

The chain employs TRBV7-6 and TRBJ2-5; 8 nucleotides align to TRBD1. Losses at the gene ends were 5 bases for V and 5 bases for J; bases not matched to a gene: 10. The CDR3 is 15 residues long. CDR1 is SGHVS, CDR2 FNYEAQ, per germline. The CDR3 protein is CASSQDRAQGETQYF. The CDR3 DNA reads as TGTGCCAGCAGCCAGGACAGGGCCCAAGGGGAGACCCAGTACTTC.

This sequence joins TRBV30 and TRBJ2-2; TRBD1 is a possible D gene (6 bases). Germline V lookup: CDR1 GTSNPN, CDR2 SVGIG (reference sequence). This CDR3 is built from 14 residues. V dropped 2 bases and J dropped 3 bases, with 10 bases sitting between them. CDR3 protein: CAWSWDTDTGELFF. DNA for the CDR3: TGTGCCTGGAGTTGGGACACCGACACCGGGGAGCTGTTTTTT.

The CDR3 here is CASSLYVEEQFF. The CDR3 DNA is TGTGCCAGCAGCTTATACGTGGAGGAGCAGTTCTTC. This chain connects TRBV7-8 to TRBJ2-1; D unresolved. CDR1 and CDR2 from the germline V gene are SGHVS and FQNEAQ. CDR3 length: 12 residues. V lost 2 bases, J lost 10 bases, and 9 bases lay in between.

This chain joins TRBV21-1 and TRBJ1-5; the table's D call TRBD1 went unverified against the DNA. TRBV21-1 counts as a pseudogene. The CDR3 runs 18 residues. In DNA form, the CDR3 reads TGTGCCAGCAGCAAAATGGGACCCCAGGGGTATAGCAATCAGCCCCAGCATTTT. Protein sequence: CASSKMGPQGYSNQPQHF.

The chain employs TRBV4-3 and TRBJ2-3; 9 nucleotides match TRBD1. This CDR3 region has 16 residues. The junction had 9 bases not matched to a gene; V was cut back by 6 bases and J by 2 bases. Germline values: CDR1 LGHNA, CDR2 YSLEER. The CDR3 region has the DNA TGCGCCAGCAGGCAAACAGGGGGCGCGCACACAGATACGCAGTATTTT. Translated: CASRQTGGAHTDTQYF.

The chain has TRBV21-1 and TRBJ2-7; TRBD1 is the table's D call, not checked against the DNA. TRBV21-1 is marked as a pseudogene. The CDR3 sequence is 14 residues long. The CDR3 region has the DNA TGTGCCAGCAGCAAAGGACAGAAGCTCTACGAGCAGTACTTC. It translates to CASSKGQKLYEQYF.

V and J are TRBV7-3 and TRBJ2-4, with a possible D match to TRBD1 (6 bases). The V end was cut by 5 bases, the J end by 2 bases, with 13 bases between. CDR1 and CDR2 from the germline V gene are SGHTA and FQGTGA. This CDR3 has 15 residues. The DNA of the CDR3 is TGTGCCAGCAGCAGAGGGGGTTCGACCAAAAACATTCAGTACTTC. Protein: CASSRGGSTKNIQYF.

The J gene is TRBJ2-7, the V gene TRBV28; TRBD2 agrees at 7 bases. Per germline, CDR1 MDHEN and CDR2 SYDVKM. After removal of 3 bases from V and 6 bases from J, the junction contained 14 bases not matched to a gene. This CDR3 has 16 residues. CDR3 residues: CASSFPRTGGGGEQYF. CDR3 nucleotide sequence: TGTGCCAGCAGTTTTCCCCGGACGGGGGGAGGCGGCGAGCAGTACTTC.